A selection of T cell receptor beta chains follows, all from one sample in a study of neoadjuvant anti-PD-1 for oral cavity cancer. TCRdb's copy holds only in-frame clones and misses some; the assay was immunoSEQ multiplex PCR. The repertoire holds some 15,000 clones, with around 69% as singletons. Sequenced material: PBMCs, taken before nivolumab (anti-PD-1) treatment. The receptors stem from a person aged 40 to 85 with oral cavity squamous cell carcinoma. The CDR3 runs from the conserved cysteine through the conserved F or W. A D gene is named only where the DNA matches it firmly. Clone sizes are given selectively: once, few, many, or a class where the clone is expanded.

CDR3 protein	CDR3 DNA	clone size	J gene	D gene	V gene
CASSLAAGVVAYNEQFF	TGCGCCAGCAGCTTGGCAGCGGGAGTTGTAGCCTACAATGAGCAGTTCTTC	.	TRBJ2-1	TRBD2	TRBV5-1
CASSLGWTGEDRETQYF	TGTGCCAGCAGCTTAGGTTGGACAGGGGAAGATAGGGAGACCCAGTACTTC	.	TRBJ2-5	TRBD1	TRBV11-2
CSRTSGMTDYNEQFF	TGCAGCCGGACTAGCGGGATGACGGACTACAATGAGCAGTTCTTC	.	TRBJ2-1	TRBD2	TRBV29-1
CASKGQGNTEAFF	TGCGCCAGCAAAGGACAGGGGAACACTGAAGCTTTCTTT	.	TRBJ1-1	TRBD1	TRBV10-1
CASSSTRLAGVPDTQYF	TGTGCCAGCAGTTCGACCCGACTAGCGGGAGTGCCAGATACGCAGTATTTT	.	TRBJ2-3	TRBD2	TRBV27
CSVRGKGEKLFF	TGCAGCGTTCGGGGGAAGGGGGAAAAACTGTTTTTT	.	TRBJ1-4	.	TRBV29-1
CASSIGGYGELFF	TGTGCCAGTAGTATAGGGGGTTACGGGGAGCTGTTTTTT	.	TRBJ2-2	.	TRBV19
CASSYRGLSNQPQHF	TGTGCCAGCAGTTACCGGGGACTTAGCAATCAGCCCCAGCATTTT	.	TRBJ1-5	.	TRBV6-5
CASSRGGPGYGYTF	TGTGCCAGCAGCCGGGGTGGTCCGGGATATGGCTACACCTTC	.	TRBJ1-2	.	TRBV7-9
CASSPMRALETQYF	TGTGCCAGCAGCCCAATGCGGGCTCTGGAGACCCAGTACTTC	.	TRBJ2-5	.	TRBV7-8
CAWSSETQYF	TGTGCCTGGAGCTCAGAGACCCAGTACTTC	.	TRBJ2-5	.	TRBV30
CASSSGIRSNQPQHF	TGTGCCAGTAGTTCAGGGATTAGAAGCAATCAGCCCCAGCATTTT	.	TRBJ1-5	.	TRBV19
CASSERGRAYEQYF	TGTGCCAGCAGTGAGAGGGGAAGAGCCTACGAGCAGTACTTC	medium-sized	TRBJ2-7	.	TRBV2
CASSLGLAGDGEQFF	TGTGCCAGCAGCTTAGGACTAGCGGGAGACGGTGAGCAGTTCTTC	.	TRBJ2-1	TRBD2	TRBV11-2